The rows below give T cell receptor beta chains drawn from one sample of a study of long-term antiretroviral therapy in people with HIV. Data came from immunoSEQ multiplex PCR; TCRdb stores just in-frame clones and leaves some out. The sample carries under 20,000 clones, about three quarters recorded once. This specimen was unsorted PBMCs, taken roughly 2.1 years before starting antiretroviral therapy. The receptors here all came from a man aged 30 to 39 with HIV. The conserved cysteine and the conserved F or W are not part of the CDR3 here. Rows give clone size only sometimes, using once, few, many, or a class for an expanded clone.

clone size	J gene	V gene	CDR3 protein
few	TRBJ1-3	TRBV7-3	ASSLSPTEAGNTIY
few	TRBJ2-1	TRBV5-6	ASSLGHNSYNEQF
-	TRBJ1-2	TRBV5-4	ASHSTELDYT
-	TRBJ1-1	TRBV2	ASRGDSGGHEGNTEAF
-	TRBJ1-4	TRBV7-8	ASSGTTALTNEKLF
-	TRBJ2-2	TRBV7-2	ASSSRIPRTSSGTGELF
-	TRBJ2-7	TRBV28	ASSLSNYEQY
-	TRBJ2-7	TRBV6-6	ASSLTPSYEQY
once	TRBJ2-5	TRBV7-6	ASSPSAQTQY
-	TRBJ2-7	TRBV15	ATSRTGGYEQY
-	TRBJ1-1	TRBV6-1	ASSARGPEAF
-	TRBJ2-2	TRBV27	ASTTTSGATGELF
-	TRBJ1-6	TRBV7-9	ASSLPPGGNSPLH
few	TRBJ2-7	TRBV2	ASGRTGPYEQY
-	TRBJ2-3	TRBV7-2	ASSLGVAGGSDTQY
-	TRBJ2-7	TRBV11-2	ASSMTGATTYEQY
-	TRBJ2-2	TRBV6-6	ASTVAGGPDTGELF
-	TRBJ2-7	TRBV6-6	ASIPTGGISEQY
-	TRBJ2-7	TRBV18	ASSPGQTSSYEQY
once	TRBJ2-5	TRBV19	ASSMLGVLGETQY
few	TRBJ2-3	TRBV6-1	ASSEAWAGGFSSTDTQY
-	TRBJ2-1	TRBV9	ASSVGEGRTYEQF
-	TRBJ2-6	TRBV28	ASGLRQGEANVLT
-	TRBJ2-5	TRBV14	ASSQVLETQY
-	TRBJ2-2	TRBV30	AWSFGRSNTGELF
-	TRBJ1-5	TRBV7-6	ASSLALGVGQPQH